This T cell receptor (beta chain) is drawn from a study of T-cell memory formation after mild COVID-19. Germline V lookup: CDR1 KGHSH, CDR2 LQKENI. J lost 2 bases, V lost 0 bases, and 4 bases had no gene match. This CDR3 comprises 16 residues. This clonotype was observed at least ten times. Each CDR3 protein gets one entry after TCRdb re-called the 5' RACE reads with MiXCR. The sample shows around 27,000 distinct CDR3 sequences, approximately 7.4% of them seen only once. The sequenced material came from PBMCs or a T cell subset sorted from them (not recorded which). The clonotype was recovered from an adult woman who had mild COVID-19 (a few samples of this study predate the infection). Cell type and time point are not known. The chain couples TRBV18 to TRBJ2-3; TRBD1 matches 8 bases. The CDR3: CASSPPDRGFTDTQYF. Here the CDR3 DNA reads TGTGCCAGCTCACCACCCGACAGGGGATTCACAGATACGCAGTATTTT.